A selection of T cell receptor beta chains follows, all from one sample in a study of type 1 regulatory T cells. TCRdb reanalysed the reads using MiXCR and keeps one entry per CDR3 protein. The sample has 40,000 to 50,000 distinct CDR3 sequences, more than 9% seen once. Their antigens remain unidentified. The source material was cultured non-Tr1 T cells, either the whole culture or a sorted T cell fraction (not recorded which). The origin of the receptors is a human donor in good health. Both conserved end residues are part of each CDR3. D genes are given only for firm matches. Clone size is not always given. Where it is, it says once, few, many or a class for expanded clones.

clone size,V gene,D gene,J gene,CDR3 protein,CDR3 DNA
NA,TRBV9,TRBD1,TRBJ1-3,CASSVTGTGFSGNTIYF,TGTGCCAGCAGCGTAACAGGGACAGGGTTCTCTGGAAACACCATATATTTT
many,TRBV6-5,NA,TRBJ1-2,CASSQGNGYTF,TGTGCCAGCAGTCAGGGGAATGGCTACACCTTC
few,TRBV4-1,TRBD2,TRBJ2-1,CASSRGYAGAWNEQFF,TGCGCCAGCAGCCGAGGGTACGCGGGAGCTTGGAATGAGCAGTTCTTC
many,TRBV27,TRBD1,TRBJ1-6,CASSSPGQGNSPLHF,TGTGCCAGCAGTTCCCCGGGACAGGGAAATTCACCCCTCCACTTT
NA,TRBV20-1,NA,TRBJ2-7,CSARTTYEQYF,TGCAGTGCTAGGACTACCTACGAGCAGTACTTC
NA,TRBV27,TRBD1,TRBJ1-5,CANRPTGTGRAYSNQPQHF,TGTGCCAACAGGCCTACCGGGACAGGGAGAGCGTATAGCAATCAGCCCCAGCATTTT
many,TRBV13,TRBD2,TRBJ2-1,CASSPGLVDEQFF,TGTGCCAGCAGCCCTGGACTAGTCGATGAGCAGTTCTTC
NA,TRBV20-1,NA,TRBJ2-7,CSARGGGSTYEQYF,TGCAGTGCTAGAGGTGGCGGATCGACCTACGAGCAGTACTTC
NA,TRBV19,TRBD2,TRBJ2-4,CASSIKAGGRNIQYF,TGTGCCAGTAGTATAAAAGCGGGGGGGAGAAACATTCAGTACTTC
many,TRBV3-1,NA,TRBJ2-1,CASSQPGLGLGEQFF,TGTGCCAGCAGCCAGCCCGGACTGGGTCTGGGTGAGCAGTTCTTC
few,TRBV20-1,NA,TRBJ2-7,CSASGTASYEQYF,TGCAGTGCTAGCGGGACTGCCTCCTACGAGCAGTACTTC
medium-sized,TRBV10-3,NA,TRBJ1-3,CAISRQDSGNTIYF,TGTGCCATCAGTCGTCAGGACTCTGGAAACACCATATATTTT
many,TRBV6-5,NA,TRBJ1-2,CASRTNRQNYGYTF,TGTGCCAGCAGGACCAATAGACAGAACTATGGCTACACCTTC
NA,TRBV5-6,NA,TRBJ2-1,CASSLGDPRETQFF,TGTGCCAGCAGCTTGGGGGACCCCCGGGAGACCCAGTTCTTC
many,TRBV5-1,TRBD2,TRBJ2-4,CASRPYLAGGPGSKNIQYF,TGCGCCAGCAGACCTTACCTAGCGGGAGGGCCGGGATCCAAAAACATTCAGTACTTC
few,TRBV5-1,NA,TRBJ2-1,CASSMDGYNEQFF,TGCGCCAGCAGCATGGACGGATACAATGAGCAGTTCTTC
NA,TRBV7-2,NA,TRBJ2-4,CASSSQDIQYF,TGTGCCAGCAGCTCCCAGGACATTCAGTACTTC
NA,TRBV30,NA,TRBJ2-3,CAWSFQPGDTQYF,TGTGCCTGGAGTTTCCAGCCGGGGGATACGCAGTATTTT
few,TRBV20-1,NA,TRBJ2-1,CSATAPYFNEQFF,TGCAGTGCTACCGCCCCCTATTTCAATGAGCAGTTCTTC
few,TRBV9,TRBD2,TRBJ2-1,CASSVGGTSGSNEQFF,TGTGCCAGCAGCGTAGGTGGGACTAGCGGGAGCAATGAGCAGTTCTTC
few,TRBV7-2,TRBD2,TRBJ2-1,CASGLAGSYNEQFF,TGTGCCAGCGGACTAGCGGGCTCCTACAATGAGCAGTTCTTC
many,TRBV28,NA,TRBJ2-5,CASRGTLGTQYF,TGTGCCAGCCGCGGGACACTTGGGACCCAGTACTTC
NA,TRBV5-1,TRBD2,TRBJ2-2,CASSFGTSGISGELFF,TGCGCCAGCAGCTTCGGGACTAGCGGGATTTCCGGGGAGCTGTTTTTT
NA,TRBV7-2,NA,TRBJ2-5,CASSLGRGVGRAEAQYF,TGTGCCAGCAGCTTAGGGAGGGGAGTAGGCCGAGCGGAAGCCCAGTACTTC
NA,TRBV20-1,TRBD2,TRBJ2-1,CSAPWTSGSNEQFF,TGCAGTGCCCCGTGGACTAGCGGGAGTAATGAGCAGTTCTTC
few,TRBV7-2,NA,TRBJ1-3,CASSLRANTIYF,TGTGCCAGCAGCTTAAGGGCTAACACCATATATTTT
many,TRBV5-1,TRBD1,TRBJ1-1,CASSRDRQNTEAFF,TGCGCCAGCTCCAGGGACAGACAGAACACTGAAGCTTTCTTT
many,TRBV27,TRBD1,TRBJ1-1,CASSIDPPTGVRTEAFF,TGTGCCAGCAGTATAGACCCCCCCACAGGGGTTCGGACTGAAGCTTTCTTT
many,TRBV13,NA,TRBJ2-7,CASGIGDAYEQYF,TGTGCCAGCGGGATTGGGGACGCCTACGAGCAGTACTTC
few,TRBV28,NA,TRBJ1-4,CASSPGTANEKLFF,TGTGCCAGCAGCCCGGGGACGGCTAATGAAAAACTGTTTTTT
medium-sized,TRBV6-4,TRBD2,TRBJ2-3,CASSDPSTSGKPPDTQYF,TGTGCCAGCAGTGACCCATCGACTAGCGGGAAACCCCCAGATACGCAGTATTTT
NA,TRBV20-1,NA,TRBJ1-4,CSATKQERANEKLFF,TGCAGTGCTACAAAACAGGAGAGGGCAAATGAAAAACTGTTTTTT